This is a list of T cell receptor beta chains from one sample in a study of a mutant IDH1 vaccine in newly diagnosed glioma. No cognate antigen is known for these TCRs. Generated by immunoSEQ multiplex PCR, the TCRdb table keeps only in-frame clones and is missing some. The sample lists about 24,000 clones, 70% to 85% occurring once. This specimen was PBMCs, taken from a glioma patient whose treatment included an IDH1 peptide vaccine. All receptors derive from a middle-aged man with glioma. The CDR3 runs from the conserved cysteine through the conserved F or W. Fields, in order: D gene, J gene, clone size, V gene, CDR3 DNA, CDR3 protein. D genes are given only for firm matches. Clone sizes are given selectively: once, few, many, or a class where the clone is expanded.

d_call: TRBD1; j_call: TRBJ2-3; clone_size: -; v_call: TRBV4-1; cdr3_nt: TGCGCCAGCAGCCAAGAACAGGGGGCGCGCGACACGCAGTATTTT; cdr3_aa: CASSQEQGARDTQYF
d_call: -; j_call: TRBJ1-1; clone_size: -; v_call: TRBV5-8; cdr3_nt: TGTGCCAGCAGCTTGCGGCCGACAAACACTGAAGCTTTCTTT; cdr3_aa: CASSLRPTNTEAFF
d_call: TRBD2; j_call: TRBJ2-1; clone_size: -; v_call: TRBV29-1; cdr3_nt: TGCAGCGTCACTAGCGGGAGCCGGGGTGAGCAGTTCTTC; cdr3_aa: CSVTSGSRGEQFF
d_call: -; j_call: TRBJ1-2; clone_size: -; v_call: TRBV4-1; cdr3_nt: TGCGCCAGCAGCTACTCGTTGGAAGGGTTTGGCTACACCTTC; cdr3_aa: CASSYSLEGFGYTF
d_call: -; j_call: TRBJ2-2; clone_size: few; v_call: TRBV19; cdr3_nt: TGTGCCAGTAGTAATTGGGGGATCGGGGAGCTGTTTTTT; cdr3_aa: CASSNWGIGELFF
d_call: -; j_call: TRBJ2-2; clone_size: -; v_call: TRBV2; cdr3_nt: TGTGCCAGCAGCTCTTCCGAGGGGACGTACACCGGGGAGCTGTTTTTT; cdr3_aa: CASSSSEGTYTGELFF
d_call: TRBD1; j_call: TRBJ1-5; clone_size: -; v_call: TRBV25-1; cdr3_nt: TGTGCCAGCAGTGAAGCGGGGACAGGGGATCCAGGGCCCCAGCATTTT; cdr3_aa: CASSEAGTGDPGPQHF
d_call: -; j_call: TRBJ2-7; clone_size: -; v_call: TRBV29-1; cdr3_nt: TGCAGCGTGGTGGACATCTACGAGCAGTACTTC; cdr3_aa: CSVVDIYEQYF
d_call: TRBD1; j_call: TRBJ2-1; clone_size: once; v_call: TRBV19; cdr3_nt: TGTGCCACCTCAACAGGGGCCCATGAGCAGTTCTTC; cdr3_aa: CATSTGAHEQFF
d_call: -; j_call: TRBJ2-2; clone_size: -; v_call: TRBV21-1; cdr3_nt: TGTGCCAGCAGCAAAGTTTGGCCTGTAGTGAGTAATTCGGGCACCGGGGAGCTGTTTTTT; cdr3_aa: CASSKVWPVVSNSGTGELFF
d_call: -; j_call: TRBJ2-5; clone_size: -; v_call: TRBV25-1; cdr3_nt: TGTGCCAGCAGTGTTCCTACAGATGAGACCCAGTACTTC; cdr3_aa: CASSVPTDETQYF
d_call: -; j_call: TRBJ1-3; clone_size: -; v_call: TRBV7-2; cdr3_nt: TGTGCCAGCAGCCTTATAGGAGGATTTGGAAACACCATATATTTT; cdr3_aa: CASSLIGGFGNTIYF
d_call: -; j_call: TRBJ2-5; clone_size: -; v_call: TRBV9; cdr3_nt: TGTGCCAGCAGCGTAGACTGGGGCCAAGAGACCCAGTACTTC; cdr3_aa: CASSVDWGQETQYF
d_call: -; j_call: TRBJ1-5; clone_size: -; v_call: TRBV6-6; cdr3_nt: TGTGCCAGTCACGATAGCAATCAGCCCCAGCATTTT; cdr3_aa: CASHDSNQPQHF
d_call: -; j_call: TRBJ2-3; clone_size: -; v_call: TRBV12-1; cdr3_nt: TGTGCCAGCAGCAATCTAGCGGGAGTAGGTACAGATACGCAGTATTTT; cdr3_aa: CASSNLAGVGTDTQYF